The rows below give T cell receptor beta chains drawn from one sample of a study of T-cell memory formation after mild COVID-19. TCRdb ran MiXCR on the 5' RACE reads and lists one entry per CDR3 protein. Here the sample spans under 300,000 distinct CDR3 sequences, roughly 8% being singletons. Sequenced input: PBMCs or a T cell subset sorted from them (not recorded which). Source of these receptors: a man aged 18 to 30 who had mild COVID-19 (a few samples of this study predate the infection). Cell type and time point are not known. Each CDR3 is given with its conserved first and last residue. Fields, in order: V gene, clone size, J gene, D gene, CDR3 DNA, CDR3 protein. D genes are given only for firm matches. Size tells how often a clone was seen (once, few, many) or the class of an expanded clone, and some rows leave it out.

TRBV7-2	.	TRBJ2-1	TRBD2	TGTGCCAGCAGCTTCTTACTAGCGGGGGGGCTTTCTGTCAATGAGCAGTTCTTC	CASSFLLAGGLSVNEQFF
TRBV5-6	few	TRBJ1-5	.	TGTGCCAGCAGCTTCACGGGGCAGGGACGGGTAGGCAATCAGCCCCAGCATTTT	CASSFTGQGRVGNQPQHF
TRBV7-6	few	TRBJ2-3	TRBD1	TGTGCCAGCAGCTTAGCGCCGGGACAGAGCACAGATACGCAGTATTTT	CASSLAPGQSTDTQYF
TRBV5-1	.	TRBJ2-4	.	TGCGCCAGCAGCTTGGGCATCCTAGCCAAAAACATTCAGTACTTC	CASSLGILAKNIQYF
TRBV25-1	.	TRBJ1-4	.	TGTGCCAGCAGTGATTTAGGGGTGGCTGAAAAACTGTTTTTT	CASSDLGVAEKLFF
TRBV4-3	few	TRBJ2-1	TRBD1	TGCGCCAGCAGCCATCAAACCGGGACAGGGGACAATGAGCAGTTCTTC	CASSHQTGTGDNEQFF
TRBV4-2	many	TRBJ2-1	TRBD2	TGTGCCAGCAGCCAAGATCCAGCGGGGGGGTACAATGAGCAGTTCTTC	CASSQDPAGGYNEQFF
TRBV24-1	.	TRBJ2-1	TRBD2	TGTGCCACCAGTGATGATAGCGGGGGAGGTCATGAGCAGTTCTTC	CATSDDSGGGHEQFF
TRBV6-2/TRBV6-3	.	TRBJ2-1	TRBD2	TGTGCCAGCAGTTACCCCGGACTAGCGGGGGGTCCCTCCTACAATGAGCAGTTCTTC	CASSYPGLAGGPSYNEQFF
TRBV25-1	few	TRBJ1-2	TRBD1	TGTGCCAGCAGTGCGGGGACAGCCGGTGGCTACACCTTC	CASSAGTAGGYTF
TRBV7-9	few	TRBJ1-1	.	TGTGCCAGCAGCTACACAGGGCTTGGGCCTGAAGCTTTCTTT	CASSYTGLGPEAFF
TRBV10-3	few	TRBJ1-3	.	TGTGCCATCAAGGTCGGGCAGGGGAAAGGAAACACCATATATTTT	CAIKVGQGKGNTIYF
TRBV20-1	.	TRBJ1-2	.	TGCAGTGCTAGAGTTATCCCCAGGGGAGGGTATGGCTACACCTTC	CSARVIPRGGYGYTF
TRBV29-1	.	TRBJ1-3	.	TGCAGCGTTGAAACCGCAGGAAACACCATATATTTT	CSVETAGNTIYF
TRBV12-3/TRBV12-4	few	TRBJ1-1	.	TGTGCCAGCAGAACGGCGGGACGGACTGAAGCTTTCTTT	CASRTAGRTEAFF
TRBV6-7	few	TRBJ1-5	.	TGTGCCAGCAGTTACTCGAGAAGGGTTTTCATAAAACAGCCCCAGCATTTT	CASSYSRRVFIKQPQHF
TRBV2	few	TRBJ2-7	TRBD2	TGTGCCACGGGGACTAGCTCCTACGAGCAGTACTTC	CATGTSSYEQYF
TRBV29-1	few	TRBJ2-3	.	TGCAGCGTTGACCACTTGAGGGCAGATACGCAGTATTTT	CSVDHLRADTQYF
TRBV5-5	.	TRBJ1-4	.	TGTGCCAGCAGCTTGGCTTTGTGGGCGGACAATGAAAAACTGTTTTTT	CASSLALWADNEKLFF
TRBV6-2/TRBV6-3	few	TRBJ2-1	.	TGTGCCAGCAGCTGGGGGTACGGGTTTTATTACAATGAGCAGTTCTTC	CASSWGYGFYYNEQFF
TRBV11-1	few	TRBJ2-5	.	TGTGCCAGCAGCTTAGTTGTGGGCTCGGAGACCCAGTACTTC	CASSLVVGSETQYF
TRBV6-1	few	TRBJ2-7	.	TGTGCCAGCAGTGAGAGGGACGGATTTTACGAGCAGTACTTC	CASSERDGFYEQYF
TRBV5-1	.	TRBJ2-2	.	TGCGCCAGCAGCTTGAGGGCGGGACTGAACACCGGGGAGCTGTTTTTT	CASSLRAGLNTGELFF
TRBV10-1	.	TRBJ2-5	TRBD1	TGCGCCATAAAGCCCGAGGCGTTAGGGGGCCTCCAAGAGACCCAGTACTTC	CAIKPEALGGLQETQYF
TRBV4-1	.	TRBJ2-7	.	TGCGCCAGCAGCCAAGAAGCCTCAGGGGATCTTGGCTACGAGCAGTACTTC	CASSQEASGDLGYEQYF
TRBV19	.	TRBJ1-2	.	TGTGCCACGGACGACTATGGCTACACCTTC	CATDDYGYTF
TRBV3-1	.	TRBJ2-5	TRBD2	TGTGCCAGCAGCCACCTAGCGGGGGACCTACAAGAGACCCAGTACTTC	CASSHLAGDLQETQYF
TRBV25-1	.	TRBJ2-5	.	TGTGCCAGCAGTGAAGTTCACAGACCCCAAGAGACCCAGTACTTC	CASSEVHRPQETQYF
TRBV18	few	TRBJ2-7	.	TGTGCCAGCTCTCCGACAGGGACTTCCGAGCAGTACTTC	CASSPTGTSEQYF
TRBV7-2	.	TRBJ2-3	.	TGTGCCAGCAGCCCTCAGTTCCACACAGATACGCAGTATTTT	CASSPQFHTDTQYF
TRBV29-1	.	TRBJ2-1	.	TGCAGCGTTGGAAAGACCTACAATGAGCAGTTCTTC	CSVGKTYNEQFF
TRBV5-1	.	TRBJ2-3	TRBD2	TGCGCCAGCAGCCCGAATAGCGGGGGGACTACAGATACGCAGTATTTT	CASSPNSGGTTDTQYF
TRBV20-1	few	TRBJ2-5	TRBD1	TGCAGTGCCGTGGACAGGGGGCAAGAGACCCAGTACTTC	CSAVDRGQETQYF
TRBV12-3/TRBV12-4	few	TRBJ2-6	.	TGTGCCAGCAGCAAGGGGATTTCTGGGGCCAACGTCCTGACTTTC	CASSKGISGANVLTF
TRBV7-2	many	TRBJ1-5	.	TGTGCCAGCAGCTCCAGGGGATGGAATCAGCCCCAGCATTTT	CASSSRGWNQPQHF
TRBV4-3	.	TRBJ2-2	.	TGCGCCAGCAGCCAAGAACGGACTGCACCCCTGAACACCGGGGAGCTGTTTTTT	CASSQERTAPLNTGELFF
TRBV7-2	.	TRBJ2-4	TRBD1	TGTGCCAGCAGCAGAAGGGGACAGGGGGCGCGTTCCAAAAACATTCAGTACTTC	CASSRRGQGARSKNIQYF
TRBV6-1	.	TRBJ1-5	.	TGTGCCAGTAACTATGGGGGTCAGCCCCAGCATTTT	CASNYGGQPQHF
TRBV20-1	.	TRBJ1-2	.	TGCAGTGCTAGAAAACCGGGGCCGGGTGGCTACACCTTC	CSARKPGPGGYTF
TRBV5-1	many	TRBJ2-1	TRBD2	TGCGCCAGCAGCTTGACCCCCAGCGGGGGGGACAATGAGCAGTTCTTC	CASSLTPSGGDNEQFF
TRBV5-1	.	TRBJ1-6	.	TGCGCCAGCAGCTTTCGTGGAAATTCACCCCTCCACTTT	CASSFRGNSPLHF
TRBV20-1	.	TRBJ2-1	TRBD2	TGCAGTGCTCCCGATCGACTAGCGGGGGGGCCGGCGCAGTTCTTC	CSAPDRLAGGPAQFF
TRBV7-2	few	TRBJ2-5	.	TGTGCCAGCAGCAAACAGGTACAAGAGACCCAGTACTTC	CASSKQVQETQYF
TRBV27	few	TRBJ2-2	.	TGTGCCAGCAGTTTCGCAGGGGCGAACGGGGAGCTGTTTTTT	CASSFAGANGELFF
TRBV5-1	.	TRBJ2-7	.	TGCGCCAGCAGCTTGGCGGGCGGGTTCGACGAGCAGTACTTC	CASSLAGGFDEQYF
TRBV7-8	.	TRBJ2-3	.	TGTGCCAGCAGCCCCCAAGGAGGGGATACGCAGTATTTT	CASSPQGGDTQYF